Presented here are 22 T cell receptor beta chains from one specimen sequenced in a study of shared clonotypes between healthy human individuals (dated by TCRdb to the early 2020s). Preparation of the library involved the immunoSEQ multiplex PCR assay. TCRdb re-hosts the immuneACCESS table, in-frame sequences only. Its copies lack some clones; in the studies checked, an unresolved V gene accounts for under half of them, and the cause for the rest is not known. The sample table shows 1 million to 1.3 million clones, and 70% to 80% are seen once. The ten top clones hold 0.55% to 0.7% of the sample. The sequencing input was memory CD4+ T cells from PBMCs. In light of the paper, this sample's cell subset or site label describes: CD45RA-negative fraction. These receptors were taken from a man aged 18-30 years in good health. Some clones in this sample may be carry-over from other donors' samples.

Turning to this clone: Within the sample, other DNA sequences also encode this same CDR3. The chain recombines TRBV5-4 with TRBJ2-7; 9 positions match TRBD1. This CDR3 spans 14 amino acids. Losses at the gene ends were 4 bases for V and 3 bases for J; bases not matched to a gene: 5. CDR1 and CDR2 (germline): SGHNT, YYREEE (reference sequence). The chain's CDR3 is CASSHTGGDYEQYF. CDR3 nucleotides: TGTGCCAGCAGCCATACAGGGGGCGACTACGAGCAGTACTTC.

This chain joins TRBV28 and TRBJ1-2; the match to TRBD1 covers 10 bases. The CDR3 runs 16 residues. Unmatched junction bases numbered 13, after V lost 6 bases and J lost 6 bases. The germline gives CDR1 MDHEN, CDR2 SYDVKM. The CDR3 region has the DNA TGTGCCAGCAGCTACTTTGGGGGGACAGGGGCGCATGGCTACACCTTC. Its translation is CASSYFGGTGAHGYTF.

The V call is TRBV27, the J call TRBJ2-5; TRBD1 matches at 9 bases. CDR1 and CDR2 from the germline V gene are MNHEY and SMNVEV (reference sequence). V lost 3 bases and J lost 2; bases outside the gene matches: 7. This CDR3 region has 16 residues. The CDR3 sequence: CASSFYGTGTQETQYF. CDR3 nucleotides: TGTGCCAGCAGTTTCTACGGGACAGGGACTCAAGAGACCCAGTACTTC.

The V call is TRBV25-1, the J call TRBJ2-7; no reliable D call. Looked up from germline, CDR1 is MGHDK and CDR2 is SYGVNS. Trimming removed 8 bases at V and 2 bases at J, with 7 bases between. The CDR3 totals 11 residues. CDR3: CASAGAYEQYF. For the CDR3, the DNA is TGTGCCAGCGCTGGGGCCTACGAGCAGTACTTC.

This clone was seen more than once but under ten times. CDR3 DNA sequence: TGCGCCAGCAGCCAAGATGTGGGTACTAGCGGGGGGGCCCCAGAGACCCAGTACTTC. This codes for CASSQDVGTSGGAPETQYF. The rearrangement links TRBV4-3 to TRBJ2-5; 13 positions agree with TRBD2. This CDR3 comprises 19 residues. With 0 bases clipped from V and 4 bases from J, the junction kept 11 bases outside the gene matches. Germline values: CDR1 LGHNA, CDR2 YSLEER.

The rearrangement links TRBV2 to TRBJ2-5; 8 bases match TRBD1. J was trimmed by 4 bases and V by 6 bases; bases with no gene match: 7. CDR3 length: 14 residues. Germline V lookup: CDR1 SNHLY, CDR2 FYNNEI. Here the CDR3 DNA reads TGTGCCAGCAGAGCGACAGGGGTTGGAGAGACCCAGTACTTC. Its translation is CASRATGVGETQYF.

This clone has only a few counts. The chain uses TRBV6-5 and TRBJ2-3, with 8 nucleotides matching TRBD2. The CDR3 is 14 residues long. Germline V gene data show CDR1 as MNHEY and CDR2 as SVGAGI. Losses at the gene ends were 8 bases for V and 4 bases for J; bases not matched to a gene: 8. CDR3 region: CASLPAGGPDTQYF. Written as DNA, the CDR3 is TGTGCCAGCCTCCCGGCGGGAGGTCCAGATACGCAGTATTTT.

This clone was found a few times. The chain has TRBV28 and TRBJ1-4, with D possibly matching TRBD1 (5 bases). Germline V gene data show CDR1 as MDHEN and CDR2 as SYDVKM. CDR3 size: 15 residues. V dropped 5 bases and J dropped 5 bases, with 15 bases sitting between them. CDR3 DNA sequence: TGTGCCAGCAGTCCCCCCGGGGGGATGAATGAAAAACTGTTTTTT. Its translation: CASSPPGGMNEKLFF.

This chain links TRBV13 with TRBJ2-4; a weak D match, TRBD1 (5 bases). The CDR3 runs to 14 residues. Per the germline V gene, CDR1 is PRHDT and CDR2 is FYEKMQ (reference sequence). Deletions cut 3 bases from V and 2 bases from J, with 8 bases between. Written as DNA, the CDR3 is TGTGCCAGCAGCTTCGACAGTACCAAAAACATTCAGTACTTC. Protein sequence: CASSFDSTKNIQYF.

The chain links TRBV10-1 to TRBJ2-1; 9 positions match TRBD2. After removal of 0 bases from V and 3 bases from J, the junction contained 12 bases not matched to a gene. Germline V gene lookup returns CDR1 WNHNN and CDR2 SYGVQD (reference sequence). The CDR3 runs to 19 residues. The DNA for the CDR3 is TGCGCCAGCAGTGAGTCGAATCTTGGGCTAGCGGGATTCTACAATGAGCAGTTCTTC. Translated: CASSESNLGLAGFYNEQFF.

The chain uses TRBV5-5 and TRBJ1-2, with 9 bases that match TRBD1. The CDR3 is 15 residues long. Germline V gene lookup returns CDR1 SGHKS and CDR2 YYEKEE (reference sequence). The V segment lost 1 base and the J segment 5 bases; nucleotides outside the gene matches: 6. The CDR3 DNA reads TGTGCCAGCAGCTTGAGTCTGGACAGGGGATATGGCTACACCTTC. Protein product: CASSLSLDRGYGYTF.

The chain joins TRBV10-3 to TRBJ2-7, with 12 bases that match TRBD2. The J segment lost 5 bases and the V segment lost 10 bases, leaving 6 bases of the junction unmatched. The CDR3 has 13 amino acids. The germline gives CDR1 ENHRY, CDR2 SYGVKD. CDR3 residues: CAKRLAGENEQYF. For the CDR3, the DNA is TGTGCCAAGAGACTAGCGGGAGAAAACGAGCAGTACTTC.

The chain is built from TRBV4-1 and TRBJ2-7; weak D call: TRBD2 (6 bases). V lost 4 bases and J lost 2, with 12 bases in between. The CDR3 covers 14 residues. Germline CDR1 is MGHRA and CDR2 is YSYEKL. CDR3 coding DNA: TGCGCCAGCAGCCCGGTCGGCGGGACCTACGAGCAGTACTTC. Protein sequence: CASSPVGGTYEQYF.

The sample holds a few counts of this clone. The rearrangement links TRBV5-4 to TRBJ1-2; 8 positions agree with TRBD1. In germline, CDR1 is SGHNT, CDR2 YYREEE (reference sequence). V was clipped by 4 bases and J by 3 bases; unmatched bases: 5. This CDR3 contains 14 residues. CDR3 loop: CASSPDRVHYGYTF. DNA of the CDR3: TGTGCCAGCAGCCCGGACAGGGTTCACTATGGCTACACCTTC.

The chain uses TRBV10-3 and TRBJ2-3; no clear D. The CDR3 is made up of 15 amino acids. The germline V gene has CDR1 ENHRY and CDR2 SYGVKD. Trimming left V 5 bases short and J 2 bases short, with 14 bases between. CDR3 sequence (DNA): TGTGCCATCAGTAACCCGAGGTCCCTCACAGATACGCAGTATTTT. The encoded protein is CAISNPRSLTDTQYF.

This clone was seen ten or more times. The identical CDR3 is also encoded by other nucleotide sequences in the sample. The V call is TRBV6-7, the J call TRBJ1-1; no reliable D call. TRBV6-7 is recorded as an ORF, its role being uncertain. Trimming removed 2 bases at V and 1 base at J, with 8 bases between. This CDR3 is 14 amino acids long. The CDR3, as DNA: TGTGCCAGCAGTTACCCTCGAGGGAACACTGAAGCTTTCTTT. Residues: CASSYPRGNTEAFF.

This clone was detected only a few times. One base separates it from a far larger clone, so it is likely a read error. The sample has other DNA sequences that encode this CDR3 too. The CDR3: CASSQSGALNQPQHF. CDR3 coding DNA: TGTGCCAGTAGTCAGTCCGGGGCTCTAAATCAGCCCCAGCATTTT. The chain couples TRBV25-1 to TRBJ1-5; TRBD1 is a possible D gene (5 bases). The CDR3 sequence is 15 residues long. Germline assignment: CDR1 MGHDK and CDR2 SYGVNS. The ends were cut back, 9 bases at V and 4 bases at J, with 19 bases in the middle. The variable domain in full, with the rest retrieved from reference TRBV25-1 and TRBJ1-5, is EADIYQTPRYLVIGTGKKITLECSQTMGHDKMYWYQQDPGMELHLIHYSYGVNSTEKGDLSSESTVSRIRTEHFPLTLESARPSHTSQYLCASSQSGALNQPQHFGDGTRLSIL.

The V call is TRBV5-5, the J call TRBJ2-4, with a weak D call TRBD1 (6 bases). The V gene lost 0 bases and the J gene lost 5 bases, with 15 bases spanning the gap. Germline V CDR1 and CDR2: SGHKS, YYEKEE (reference sequence). CDR3 length: 16 residues. CDR3 DNA: TGTGCCAGCAGCTTGGCGAGTACTCAGGGGCAAAACATTCAGTACTTC. It translates to CASSLASTQGQNIQYF.

Regarding this clone: This same CDR3 is encoded by further DNA sequences in the sample. The chain uses TRBV7-2 and TRBJ2-1, with 8 positions matching TRBD2. Trimming at V came to 1 base and at J to 1 base, leaving 3 bases not matched to a gene. Germline assignment: CDR1 SGHTA and CDR2 FQGNSA. The length of the CDR3 is 16 residues. The CDR3 here is CASSLGAGVSYNEQFF. In DNA form, the CDR3 reads TGTGCCAGCAGCTTAGGAGCGGGAGTGTCCTACAATGAGCAGTTCTTC.

This clone was counted once. The chain uses TRBV11-2 and TRBJ2-5; 10 bases agree with TRBD1. CDR1 and CDR2 from the germline V gene are SGHAT and FQNNGV. The length of the CDR3 is 15 residues. Germline trimming cut 5 bases from V and 5 bases from J; bases unmatched to any gene: 8. The CDR3 sequence: CASSLGQGGLETQYF. CDR3 sequence (DNA): TGTGCCAGCAGCCTAGGACAGGGGGGGCTGGAGACCCAGTACTTC.

A single count supports this clone. The chain recombines TRBV28 with TRBJ2-5; maybe TRBD1 (5 bases). The CDR3 runs 12 residues. Looked up from germline, CDR1 is MDHEN and CDR2 is SYDVKM. Trimming took off 5 bases at V and 6 bases at J, with 10 bases between the two ends. Written as DNA, the CDR3 is TGTGCCAGCAGTACTCAGGGTCAGACCCAGTACTTC. Amino acid sequence: CASSTQGQTQYF.

This chain connects TRBV15 to TRBJ2-4; D may be TRBD1 (6 bases). Trimming took off 5 bases at V and 0 bases at J, with 14 bases between the two ends. Germline values: CDR1 LNHNV, CDR2 YYDKDF (reference sequence). The CDR3 contains 16 residues. This CDR3 is CATSDGQTLAKNIQYF. The CDR3 coding sequence is TGTGCCACCAGCGATGGACAGACTCTAGCCAAAAACATTCAGTACTTC.